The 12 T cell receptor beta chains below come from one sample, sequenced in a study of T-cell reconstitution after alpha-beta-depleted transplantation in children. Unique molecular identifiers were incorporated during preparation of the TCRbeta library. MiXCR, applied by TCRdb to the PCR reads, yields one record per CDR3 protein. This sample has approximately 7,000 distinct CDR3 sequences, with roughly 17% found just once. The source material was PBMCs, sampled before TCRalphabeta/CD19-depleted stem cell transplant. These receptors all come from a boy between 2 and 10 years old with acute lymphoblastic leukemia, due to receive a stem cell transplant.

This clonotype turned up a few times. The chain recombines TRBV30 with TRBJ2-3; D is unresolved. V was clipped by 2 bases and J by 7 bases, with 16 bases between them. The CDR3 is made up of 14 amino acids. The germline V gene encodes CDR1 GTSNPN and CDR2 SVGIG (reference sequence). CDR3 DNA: TGTGCCTGGAGTCCTCCTGGGTCTAAGAATACGCAGTATTTT. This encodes CAWSPPGSKNTQYF.

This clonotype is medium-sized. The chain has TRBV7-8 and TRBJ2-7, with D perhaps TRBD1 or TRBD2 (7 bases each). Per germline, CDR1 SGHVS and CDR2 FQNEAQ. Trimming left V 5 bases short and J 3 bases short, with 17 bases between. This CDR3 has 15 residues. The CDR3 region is CASSDREGRVYEQYF. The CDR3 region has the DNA TGTGCCAGCAGCGACAGGGAAGGGAGGGTCTACGAGCAGTACTTC. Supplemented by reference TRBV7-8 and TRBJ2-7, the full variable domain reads GAGVSQSPRYKVAKRGQDVALRCDPISGHVSLFWYQQALGQGPEFLTYFQNEAQLDKSGLPSDRFFAERPEGSVSTLKIQRTQQEDSAVYLCASSDREGRVYEQYFGPGTRLTVT.

CDR3 sequence: CSVETDLYEQYF. CDR3 nucleotides: TGCAGCGTGGAGACAGATCTTTACGAGCAGTACTTC. The chain combines TRBV29-1 with TRBJ2-7; TRBD1 is a possible D gene (5 bases). The germline V and J ends were trimmed by 6 bases and 4 bases, with 13 bases remaining between them. CDR3 length equals 12 residues. Germline V gene lookup returns CDR1 SQVTM and CDR2 ANQGSEA.

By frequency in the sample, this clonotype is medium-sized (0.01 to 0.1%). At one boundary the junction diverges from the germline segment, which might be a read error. The CDR3 bases are TGTGACAGCAGCTTAAGGGGGGCGCTTGAGACCCAGTACTTC. Translation: CDSSLRGALETQYF. The chain couples TRBV7-2 to TRBJ2-5; perhaps D is TRBD1 or TRBD2 (6 bases each). Germline V gene sequence: CDR1 SGHTA, CDR2 FQGNSA. The CDR3 totals 14 residues. Complete variable domain (other parts from reference TRBV7-2 and TRBJ2-5): GAGVSQSPSNKVTEKGKDVELRCDPISGHTALYWYRQSLGQGLEFLIYFQGNSAPDKSGLPSDRFSAERTGGSVSTLTIQRTQQEDSAVYLCDSSLRGALETQYFGPGTRLLVL.

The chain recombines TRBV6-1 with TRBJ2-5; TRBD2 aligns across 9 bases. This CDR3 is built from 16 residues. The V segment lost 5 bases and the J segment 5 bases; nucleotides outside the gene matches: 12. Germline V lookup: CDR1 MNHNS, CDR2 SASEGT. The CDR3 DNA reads TGTGCCAGCAGTACCGGGACTAGCTCCCTTGTGGAGACCCAGTACTTC. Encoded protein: CASSTGTSSLVETQYF.

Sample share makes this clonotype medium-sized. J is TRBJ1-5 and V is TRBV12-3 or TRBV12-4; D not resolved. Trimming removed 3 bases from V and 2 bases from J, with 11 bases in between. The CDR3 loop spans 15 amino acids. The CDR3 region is CASSFSPGGNQPQHF. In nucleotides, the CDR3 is TGTGCCAGCAGTTTTAGTCCCGGCGGCAATCAGCCCCAGCATTTT.

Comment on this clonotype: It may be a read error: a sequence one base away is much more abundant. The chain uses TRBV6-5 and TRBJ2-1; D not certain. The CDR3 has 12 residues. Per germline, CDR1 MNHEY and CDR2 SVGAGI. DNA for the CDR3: TGTGCCAGCATGACCTTGGGCAATAAGCAGTTCTTC. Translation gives CASMTLGNKQFF.

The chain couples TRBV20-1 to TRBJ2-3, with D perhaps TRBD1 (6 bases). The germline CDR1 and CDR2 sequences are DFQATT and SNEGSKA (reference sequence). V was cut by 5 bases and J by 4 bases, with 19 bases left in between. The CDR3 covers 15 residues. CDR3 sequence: CSAHQGTTVADTQYF. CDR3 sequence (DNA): TGCAGTGCTCACCAGGGGACCACGGTTGCAGATACGCAGTATTTT.

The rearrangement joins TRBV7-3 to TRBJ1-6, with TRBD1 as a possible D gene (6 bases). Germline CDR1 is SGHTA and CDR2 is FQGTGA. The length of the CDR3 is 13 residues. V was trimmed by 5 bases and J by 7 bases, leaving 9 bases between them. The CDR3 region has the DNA TGTGCCAGCAGCCTCCAGGGGAATTCACCCCTCCACTTT. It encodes CASSLQGNSPLHF.

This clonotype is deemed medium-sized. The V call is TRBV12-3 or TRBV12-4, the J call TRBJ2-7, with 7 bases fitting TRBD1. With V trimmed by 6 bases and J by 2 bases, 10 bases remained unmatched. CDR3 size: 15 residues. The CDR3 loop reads CASSSTDRVPYEQYF. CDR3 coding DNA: TGTGCCAGCAGCTCCACCGACAGGGTCCCCTACGAGCAGTACTTC.

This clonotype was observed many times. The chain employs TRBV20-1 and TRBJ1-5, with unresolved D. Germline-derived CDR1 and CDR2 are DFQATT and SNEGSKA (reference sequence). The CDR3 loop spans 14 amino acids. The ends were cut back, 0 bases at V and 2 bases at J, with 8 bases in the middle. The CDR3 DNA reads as TGCAGTGCTAGAGATCTCAAGGGCAATCAGCCCCAGCATTTT. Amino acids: CSARDLKGNQPQHF.

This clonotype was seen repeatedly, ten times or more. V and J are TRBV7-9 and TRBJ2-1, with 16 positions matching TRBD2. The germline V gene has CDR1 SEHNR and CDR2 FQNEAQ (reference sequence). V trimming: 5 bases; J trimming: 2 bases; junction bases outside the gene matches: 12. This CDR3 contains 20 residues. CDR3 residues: CASSRTGLAGGTEAYNEQFF. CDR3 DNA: TGTGCCAGCAGCCGTACGGGACTAGCGGGGGGGACCGAGGCCTACAATGAGCAGTTCTTC.